This TCR beta chain emerged from a study of blood T cell repertoires in COVID-19 (dated by TCRdb to 2020 to 2021). Background for the entire study: The collaborator samples originated in the United States, Italy and Spain and spanned the acute and convalescent phases of COVID-19. Samples came from the ongoing ImmuneRACE study (first 160 participants) plus 1,254 subjects from 6 global collaborators. The material from the prospective study consisted of cDNA or gDNA derived from T cells, B-cell-depleted T cells, or PBMCs. Where available, HLA class I and class II types were obtained from metadata supplied by the sample provider rather than from assay-based typing. The repertoires were made available in a free public database intended to serve as a resource for research on the immune response to SARS-CoV-2. Deeply sampled blood TCRbeta repertoires from subjects exposed to, actively infected with, or recovered from COVID-19 were included in the dataset. Nearly every sample came with metadata listing a de-identified subject ID, COVID-19 status, age in years and sex. Study-wide conclusions, independent of this receptor: The amount of clinical and demographic metadata varied by source and participant and was provided uncurated.

Participants in the prospective study were enrolled through a virtual design, were aged roughly 18 to 90 years, and lived in approximately 25 United States geographic areas. Cohort assignment in the prospective study relied on participant-reported clinical history from a screening survey and a study questionnaire. In the prospective study, mobile phlebotomists collected whole blood, serum and a nasopharyngeal or oropharyngeal swab from each participant. Prospective study participants could optionally give additional blood draws and questionnaires over an approximately two-month period. Before DNA extraction, blood samples from the prospective study were shipped at room temperature or frozen. TCRbeta CDR3 regions were amplified from genomic DNA using the immunoSEQ Assay, a bias-controlled multiplex PCR. In the source study's methods: Within the assay, amplification of reference gene primers was used to estimate how many nucleated cells each sample contained. To quantify the absolute abundance of each unique TCRbeta CDR3 rearrangement, sequence reads were collapsed and filtered. For each sample, productive Simpson clonality was calculated as the square root of Simpson's diversity index across productive rearrangements. This immuneACCESS table, as held by TCRdb, lists in-frame sequences with V and J called but not all clones. Of the missing ones, under half trace to an unresolved V gene in checked studies; the others have no known cause. D and trimming come from the DNA, and the V and J calls and clone size come from that table. The sample has roughly 250,000 clones on record, approximately 91% of them singletons. The ten largest clones take up 2.3% of the sample.

Including cysteine and phenylalanine, the CDR3 has 13 amino acids. The retained sequence is limited to the CDR3, 39 bases, with the frame set at the first base. A distance of 12 bases separates the germline ends of V and J, which lose 6 bases and 4 bases respectively. According to the germline V gene, CDR1 reads LGHNT and CDR2 reads FRNRAP. Concerning this clone: Its specific antigen is unknown. No qualities accompany the bases; no much larger clone lies one base away.

Specimen: PBMCs or T cells enriched from blood (not recorded which). The chain links TRBV12-5 with TRBJ1-1; the D gene is not confidently resolved. The receptor was isolated from a woman in her 40s with acute COVID-19. DNA sequence: TGTGCTAGTGGGTCCACGGGTAGCACTGAAGCTTTCTTT. Its translation reads: CASGSTGSTEAFF.